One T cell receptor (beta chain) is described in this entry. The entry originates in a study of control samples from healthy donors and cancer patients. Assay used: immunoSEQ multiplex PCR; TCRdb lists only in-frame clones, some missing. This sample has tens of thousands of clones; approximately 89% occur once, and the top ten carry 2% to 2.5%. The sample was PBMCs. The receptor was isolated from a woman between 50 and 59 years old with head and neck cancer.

Here the CDR3 DNA reads TGTGCCAGCTCACCGGGACGGAATCAGCCCCAGCATTTT. It is translated as CASSPGRNQPQHF. The gene calls are TRBV18 and TRBJ1-5, with D possibly being TRBD1 (5 bases). The CDR3 runs to 13 residues. Germline lookup yields CDR1 KGHSH and CDR2 LQKENI. Trimming shortened V by 3 bases and J by 4 bases, and 7 bases separated the two germline ends. The full variable domain, its missing parts supplied by reference TRBV18 and TRBJ1-5, is NAGVMQNPRHLVRRRGQEARLRCSPMKGHSHVYWYRQLPEEGLKFMVYLQKENIIDESGMPKERFSAEFPKEGPSILRIQQVVRGDSAAYFCASSPGRNQPQHFGDGTRLSIL.